This entry lists 15 T cell receptor beta chains sequenced from one sample in a study of radiation and T cells in renal cell carcinoma. Profiling relied on immunoSEQ multiplex PCR, and the TCRdb table lists in-frame clones only, not all of them. This sample has some 43,000 clones, with roughly 82% found just once. Time point noted: blood 4 weeks post-SBRT, at nephrectomy. Indicated treatment: 15 Gy SBRT to primary tumor, nephrectomy 4 weeks later. The sequencing here drew on blood, taken from a patient whose treatment included radiotherapy and nephrectomy. These receptors all stem from a woman in her 70s with renal cell carcinoma.

The chain employs TRBV30 and TRBJ1-1; D unclear. The V gene's germline CDR1 is GTSNPN and CDR2 SVGIG (reference sequence). Trimming removed 4 bases from V and 3 bases from J, with 12 bases in between. The CDR3 has 13 residues. Here the CDR3 reads CAWTPGSYTEAFF. Written as DNA, the CDR3 is TGTGCCTGGACCCCCGGATCGTACACTGAAGCTTTCTTT. The entire variable domain, with the rest obtained from reference TRBV30 and TRBJ1-1, is as follows: SQTIHQWPATLVQPVGSPLSLECTVEGTSNPNLYWYRQAAGRGLQLLFYSVGIGQISSEVPQNLSASRPQDRQFILSSKKLLLSDSGFYLCAWTPGSYTEAFFGQGTRLTVV.

CDR3 residues: CASSLVRDNGYTF. DNA for the CDR3: TGCGCCAGCAGCTTGGTTCGGGACAATGGCTACACCTTC. This chain uses TRBV5-1 with TRBJ1-2, with D perhaps matching TRBD1 (6 bases). Trimming took off 0 bases at V and 6 bases at J, with 9 bases between the two ends. Germline CDR1 SGHRS, CDR2 YFSETQ. CDR3 length: 13 amino acids.

The CDR3 DNA reads as TGTGCCATCGGCAGCGCGGAGCGAACAGATACGCAGTATTTT. It is translated as CAIGSAERTDTQYF. The gene calls are TRBV10-3 and TRBJ2-3; D call uncertain. The V end was cut by 8 bases, the J end by 3 bases, with 15 bases between. The CDR3 runs 14 residues. From germline, CDR1 is ENHRY and CDR2 SYGVKD.

The chain carries TRBV19 and TRBJ1-2; maybe TRBD1 (6 bases). Trimming removed 7 bases at V and 4 bases at J, with 16 bases between. Germline-derived CDR1 and CDR2 are LNHDA and SQIVND (reference sequence). CDR3 length: 14 residues. CDR3 protein: CASIPGPGAYGYTF. The CDR3 nucleotides are TGTGCCAGTATCCCAGGTCCAGGGGCCTATGGCTACACCTTC.

The count of this clone is one. The chain links TRBV4-3 to TRBJ1-5; tentatively, D is TRBD1 (5 bases). This CDR3 spans 16 amino acids. Germline V gives CDR1 LGHNA, CDR2 YSLEER. Trimming removed 8 bases from V and 3 bases from J, with 20 bases in between. CDR3 sequence (DNA): TGCGCCAGCCGTAACCCTCGACAGCCTACCAATCAGCCCCAGCATTTT. It codes for CASRNPRQPTNQPQHF.

The chain links TRBV7-2 to TRBJ1-3; D uncertain. The CDR3 length is 14 residues. With 1 base removed from V and 2 bases from J, the gap between germline ends came to 6 bases. CDR1 is SGHTA and CDR2 is FQGNSA in the germline V gene. This CDR3 reads CASSLERTGNTIYF. The CDR3 coding sequence is TGTGCCAGCAGCTTAGAAAGAACTGGAAACACCATATATTTT.

A few counts support this clone. The J gene is TRBJ2-3, the V gene TRBV5-1; 7 bases fit TRBD1. J was trimmed by 1 base and V by 5 bases; bases with no gene match: 7. CDR1 and CDR2 (germline): SGHRS, YFSETQ. The CDR3 contains 15 residues. CDR3 sequence reads: CASRATGAGTDTQYF. Here the CDR3 DNA reads TGCGCCAGCAGAGCCACAGGGGCGGGCACAGATACGCAGTATTTT.

This chain joins TRBV5-1 and TRBJ2-3; TRBD2 agrees at 8 bases. The germline CDR1 and CDR2 sequences are SGHRS and YFSETQ. This CDR3 has 15 residues. Trimming at V came to 6 bases and at J to 6 bases, leaving 12 bases not matched to a gene. CDR3: CASKSGGALRDTQYF. CDR3 coding DNA: TGCGCCAGCAAATCCGGGGGGGCCCTGCGGGATACGCAGTATTTT.

V and J are TRBV18 and TRBJ1-1; D remains unclear. The germline CDR1 and CDR2 sequences are KGHSH and LQKENI. The CDR3 loop spans 14 amino acids. Trimming cost V 6 bases and J 3 bases, with 14 bases left between them. The CDR3 is CASSSGTRDTEAFF. The DNA for the CDR3 is TGTGCCAGCTCTTCGGGAACTCGGGACACTGAAGCTTTCTTT. The entire variable domain, with the rest obtained from reference TRBV18 and TRBJ1-1, is as follows: NAGVMQNPRHLVRRRGQEARLRCSPMKGHSHVYWYRQLPEEGLKFMVYLQKENIIDESGMPKERFSAEFPKEGPSILRIQQVVRGDSAAYFCASSSGTRDTEAFFGQGTRLTVV.

This chain links TRBV5-1 with TRBJ1-1, with D possibly being TRBD1 (5 bases). The CDR3 has 15 amino acids. Trimming shortened V by 4 bases and J by 2 bases, and 15 bases separated the two germline ends. Germline V gene sequence: CDR1 SGHRS, CDR2 YFSETQ. The CDR3 bases are TGCGCCAGCAGCGTAGGCGGAGGGGTAAACACTGAAGCTTTCTTT. This translates into CASSVGGGVNTEAFF.

The chain joins TRBV5-1 to TRBJ1-4; tentative D call: TRBD1 (6 bases). V dropped 0 bases and J dropped 2 bases, with 11 bases sitting between them. The V gene's germline CDR1 is SGHRS and CDR2 YFSETQ. CDR3 length: 16 residues. In nucleotides, the CDR3 is TGCGCCAGCAGCTTGGGAGACAGGAACACTAATGAAAAACTGTTTTTT. This codes for CASSLGDRNTNEKLFF.

The chain recombines TRBV19 with TRBJ2-2; the D is unclear. V was trimmed by 3 bases and J by 4 bases, leaving 12 bases between them. The germline V gene encodes CDR1 LNHDA and CDR2 SQIVND (reference sequence). The CDR3 loop spans 15 amino acids. The chain's CDR3 is CASSIPSLGTGELFF. In DNA, the CDR3 is TGTGCCAGTAGTATCCCCTCGTTAGGCACCGGGGAGCTGTTTTTT.

The chain joins TRBV10-2 to TRBJ1-2; D is undetermined. V lost 4 bases to trimming and J lost 2 bases, with 11 bases between them. The CDR3 spans 14 residues. Germline-derived CDR1 and CDR2 are WSHSY and SAAADI. The CDR3 protein is CASSGPGSNYGYTF. DNA of the CDR3: TGCGCCAGCAGTGGACCGGGATCCAACTATGGCTACACCTTC.

This rearrangement joins TRBV5-4 to TRBJ2-1; no clear D. Germline values: CDR1 SGHNT, CDR2 YYREEE (reference sequence). The CDR3 is made up of 11 amino acids. V was clipped by 2 bases and J by 6 bases, with 3 bases between them. CDR3 bases: TGTGCCAGCAGCTTCAGCAATGAGCAGTTCTTC. This encodes CASSFSNEQFF.

The chain links TRBV27 to TRBJ2-3, with TRBD2 matching 11 bases. The V and J ends lost 3 bases and 5 bases, in that order; junction bases with no gene match: 7. Germline V gene lookup returns CDR1 MNHEY and CDR2 SMNVEV (reference sequence). This CDR3 has 16 amino acids. Here the CDR3 DNA reads TGTGCCAGCAGTTTTATAGCGGGGGGGCCTATAGATACGCAGTATTTT. Protein: CASSFIAGGPIDTQYF.